This record concerns one TCR beta chain sequence. As yet, its antigen is unknown. The data belong to a study of T cell responses to AZD1222 COVID-19 vaccine. Study-level points and caveats: Baseline serostatus was positive in only 5 to 7 AZD1222 recipients.

TCRdb's table, derived via immunoSEQ multiplex PCR, lists solely in-frame clones and lacks some. The table lists 70,000 to 90,000 clones, approximately 89% of them singletons. The CDR3 sequence is 13 residues long. Germline CDR1 and CDR2: KGHSH and LQKENI. Between the trimmed V and J ends, which lost 6 bases and 8 bases, there was a span of 14 bases. The chain is built from TRBV18 and TRBJ2-1, with D possibly matching TRBD2 (7 bases). Sequenced material: peripheral blood, taken on day 0 of AZD1222 vaccination. This TCR derives from an adult in good health. CDR3 bases: TGTGCCAGCTCGCCAAGGGGGGGTCATGAGCAGTTCTTC. It encodes CASSPRGGHEQFF.